This entry is about one T cell receptor beta chain. The entry originates in a study of blood T cell repertoires in COVID-19. Study-level information: Spain, Italy and the United States supplied samples that represented acute and convalescent COVID-19. Nucleic acid was either cDNA or gDNA, and it came from T cells, B-cell-depleted T cells, or PBMCs.

The CDR3 spans 13 residues. With 4 bases removed from V and 4 bases from J, the gap between germline ends came to 7 bases. Germline CDR1 SGHDN, CDR2 FVKESK. Original analysis: From reference gene primer amplification, estimates of nucleated cell counts were derived. Some clones are missing from TCRdb's copy, which holds only in-frame ones; the method was immunoSEQ multiplex PCR. V and J calls and clone size come straight from that table; D and trimming were deduced from the DNA. The table includes about 99,000 clones, approximately 79% detected once. The receptor's source is a woman older than 75 with active or convalescent COVID-19. Sequencing input: peripheral blood. The genes are TRBV14 and TRBJ2-2, with no clear D. The CDR3 spells CASSRALTGELFF. As DNA, the CDR3 is TGTGCCAGCAGCCGGGCCCTCACCGGGGAGCTGTTTTTT.